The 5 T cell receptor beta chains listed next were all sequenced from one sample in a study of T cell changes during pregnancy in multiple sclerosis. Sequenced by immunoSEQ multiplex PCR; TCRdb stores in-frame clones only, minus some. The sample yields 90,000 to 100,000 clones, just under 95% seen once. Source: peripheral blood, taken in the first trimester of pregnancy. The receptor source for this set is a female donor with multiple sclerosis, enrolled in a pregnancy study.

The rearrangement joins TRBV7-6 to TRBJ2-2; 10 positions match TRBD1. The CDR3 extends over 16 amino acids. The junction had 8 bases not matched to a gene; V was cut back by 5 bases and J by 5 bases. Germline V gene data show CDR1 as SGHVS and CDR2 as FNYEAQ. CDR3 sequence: CASSADRGRRTGELFF. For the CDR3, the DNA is TGTGCCAGCAGCGCAGACAGGGGGCGGAGGACCGGGGAGCTGTTTTTT.

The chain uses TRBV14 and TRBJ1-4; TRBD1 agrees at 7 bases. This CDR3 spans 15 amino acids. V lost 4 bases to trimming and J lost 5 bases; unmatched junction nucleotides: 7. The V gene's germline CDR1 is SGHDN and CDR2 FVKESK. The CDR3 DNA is TGTGCCAGCAGCCTTATGGGACAGATAAATGAAAAACTGTTTTTT. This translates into CASSLMGQINEKLFF.

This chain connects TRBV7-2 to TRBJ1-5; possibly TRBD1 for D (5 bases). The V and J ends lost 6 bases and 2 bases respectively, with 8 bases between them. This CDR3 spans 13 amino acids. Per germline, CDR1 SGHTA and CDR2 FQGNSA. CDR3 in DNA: TGTGCCAGCAGTATCAGGGGCAATCAGCCCCAGCATTTT. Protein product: CASSIRGNQPQHF.

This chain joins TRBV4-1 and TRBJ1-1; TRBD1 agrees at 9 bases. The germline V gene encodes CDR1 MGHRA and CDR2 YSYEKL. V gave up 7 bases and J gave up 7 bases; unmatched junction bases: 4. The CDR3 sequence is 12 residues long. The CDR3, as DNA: TGCGCCAGCACCGACAGGGGGTTTGAAGCTTTCTTT. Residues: CASTDRGFEAFF.

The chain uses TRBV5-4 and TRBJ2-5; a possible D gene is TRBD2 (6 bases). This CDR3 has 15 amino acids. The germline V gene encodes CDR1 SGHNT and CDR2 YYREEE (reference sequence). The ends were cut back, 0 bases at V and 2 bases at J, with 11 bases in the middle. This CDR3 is CASSLERGSQETQYF. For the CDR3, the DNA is TGTGCCAGCAGCTTGGAACGGGGGTCGCAAGAGACCCAGTACTTC.